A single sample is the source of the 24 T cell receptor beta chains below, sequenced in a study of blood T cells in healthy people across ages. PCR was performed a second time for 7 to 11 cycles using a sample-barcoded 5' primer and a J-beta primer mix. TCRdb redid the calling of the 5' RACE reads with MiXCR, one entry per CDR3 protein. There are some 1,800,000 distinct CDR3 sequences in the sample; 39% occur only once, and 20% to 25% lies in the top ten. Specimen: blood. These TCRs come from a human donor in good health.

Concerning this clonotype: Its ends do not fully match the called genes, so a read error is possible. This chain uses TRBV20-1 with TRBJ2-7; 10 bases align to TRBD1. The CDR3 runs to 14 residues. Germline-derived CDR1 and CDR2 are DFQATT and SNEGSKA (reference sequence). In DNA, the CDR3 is TGTAGTGCTAGAGGCAGGACAGGGGGCTACGAGCAGTACTTC. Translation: CSARGRTGGYEQYF.

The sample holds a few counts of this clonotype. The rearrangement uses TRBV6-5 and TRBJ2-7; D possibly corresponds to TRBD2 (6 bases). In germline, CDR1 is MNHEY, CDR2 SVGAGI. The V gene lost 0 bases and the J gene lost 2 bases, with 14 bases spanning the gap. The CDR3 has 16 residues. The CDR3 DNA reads TGTGCCAGCAGTTACTCGATTGGCGGGGCCACCTACGAGCAGTACTTC. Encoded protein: CASSYSIGGATYEQYF.

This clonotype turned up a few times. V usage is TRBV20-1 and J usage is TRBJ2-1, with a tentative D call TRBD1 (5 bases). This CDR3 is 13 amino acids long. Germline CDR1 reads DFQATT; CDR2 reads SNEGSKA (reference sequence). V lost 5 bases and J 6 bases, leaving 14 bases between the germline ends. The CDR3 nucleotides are TGCAGTGCTTTACAAGACAGAACCAATGAGCAGTTCTTC. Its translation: CSALQDRTNEQFF.

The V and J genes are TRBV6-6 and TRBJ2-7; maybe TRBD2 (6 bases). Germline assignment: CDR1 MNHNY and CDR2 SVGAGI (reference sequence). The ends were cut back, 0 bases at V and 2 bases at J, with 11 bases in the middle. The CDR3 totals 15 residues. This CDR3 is CASSYSEGLAYEQYF. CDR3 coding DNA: TGTGCCAGCAGTTACTCGGAGGGGTTGGCCTACGAGCAGTACTTC.

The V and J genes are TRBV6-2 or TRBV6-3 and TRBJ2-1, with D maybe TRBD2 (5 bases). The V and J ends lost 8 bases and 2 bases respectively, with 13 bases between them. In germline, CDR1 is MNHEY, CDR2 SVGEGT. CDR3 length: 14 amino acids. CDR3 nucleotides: TGTGCCAGCGACGTAGCGCCAACCTACAATGAGCAGTTCTTC. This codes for CASDVAPTYNEQFF.

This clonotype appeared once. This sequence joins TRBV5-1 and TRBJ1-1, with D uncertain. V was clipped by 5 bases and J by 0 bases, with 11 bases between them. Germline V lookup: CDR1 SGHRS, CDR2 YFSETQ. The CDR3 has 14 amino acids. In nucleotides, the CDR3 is TGCGCCAGCAGTTCTCGCTACCTGAACACTGAAGCTTTCTTT. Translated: CASSSRYLNTEAFF.

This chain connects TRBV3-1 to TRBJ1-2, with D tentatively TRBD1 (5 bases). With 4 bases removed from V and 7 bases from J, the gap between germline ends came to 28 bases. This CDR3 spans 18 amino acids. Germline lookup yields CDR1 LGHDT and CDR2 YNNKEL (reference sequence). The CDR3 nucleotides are TGTGCCAGCAGCCCAGCCCGTTGGGGAAGACAGAACGAGGGTGGCTACACCTTC. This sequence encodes CASSPARWGRQNEGGYTF.

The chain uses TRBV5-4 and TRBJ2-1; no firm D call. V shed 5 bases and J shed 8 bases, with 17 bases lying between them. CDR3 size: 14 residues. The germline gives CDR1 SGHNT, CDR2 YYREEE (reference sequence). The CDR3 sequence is CASSPPDMVDEQFF. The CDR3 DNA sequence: TGTGCCAGCAGTCCCCCTGATATGGTGGATGAGCAGTTCTTC.

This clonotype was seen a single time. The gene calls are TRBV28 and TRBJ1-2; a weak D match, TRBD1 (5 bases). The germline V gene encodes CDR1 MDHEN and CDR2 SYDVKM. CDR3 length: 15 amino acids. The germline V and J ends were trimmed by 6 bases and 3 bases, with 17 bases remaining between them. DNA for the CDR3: TGTGCCAGCAGCCTGGGGGACGGGACTTACTATGGCTACACCTTC. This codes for CASSLGDGTYYGYTF.

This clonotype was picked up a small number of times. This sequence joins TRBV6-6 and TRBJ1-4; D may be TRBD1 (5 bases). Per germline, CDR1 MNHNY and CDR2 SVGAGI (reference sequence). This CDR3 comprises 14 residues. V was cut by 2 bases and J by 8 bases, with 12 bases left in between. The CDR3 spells CASSYRDGVEKLFF. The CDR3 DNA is TGTGCCAGCAGTTACCGGGACGGAGTAGAAAAACTGTTTTTT.

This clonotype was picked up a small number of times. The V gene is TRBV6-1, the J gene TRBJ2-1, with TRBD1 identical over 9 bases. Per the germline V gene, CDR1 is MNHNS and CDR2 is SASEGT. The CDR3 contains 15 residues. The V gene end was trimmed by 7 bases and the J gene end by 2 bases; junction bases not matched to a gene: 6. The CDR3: CASTLDRGTYNEQFF. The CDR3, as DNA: TGTGCCAGCACCCTGGACAGGGGAACCTACAATGAGCAGTTCTTC.

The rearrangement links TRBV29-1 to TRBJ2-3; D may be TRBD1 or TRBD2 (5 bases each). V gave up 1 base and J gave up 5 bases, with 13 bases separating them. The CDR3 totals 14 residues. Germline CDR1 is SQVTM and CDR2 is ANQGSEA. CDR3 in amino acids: CSVEVWGIIDTQYF. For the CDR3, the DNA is TGCAGCGTTGAAGTGTGGGGGATCATAGATACGCAGTATTTT.

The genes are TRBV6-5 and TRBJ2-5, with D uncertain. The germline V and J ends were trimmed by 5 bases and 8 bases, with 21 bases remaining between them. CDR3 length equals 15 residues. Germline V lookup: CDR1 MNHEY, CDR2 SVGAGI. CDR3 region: CASSPRTSSIRTQYF. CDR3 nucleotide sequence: TGTGCCAGCAGTCCGCGAACGTCTTCTATTAGAACCCAGTACTTC.

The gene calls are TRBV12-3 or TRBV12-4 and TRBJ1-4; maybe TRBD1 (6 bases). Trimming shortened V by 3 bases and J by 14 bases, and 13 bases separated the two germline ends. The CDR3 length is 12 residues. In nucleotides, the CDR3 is TGTGCCAGCAGTTTCAGTGGGGGGCGGCTGTTTTTT. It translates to CASSFSGGRLFF.

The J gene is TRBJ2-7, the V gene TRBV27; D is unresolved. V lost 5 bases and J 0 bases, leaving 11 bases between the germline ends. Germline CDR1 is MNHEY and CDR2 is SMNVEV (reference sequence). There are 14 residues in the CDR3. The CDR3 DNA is TGTGCCAGCAGTACGTCAGGCAGCTCCTACGAGCAGTACTTC. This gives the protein CASSTSGSSYEQYF.

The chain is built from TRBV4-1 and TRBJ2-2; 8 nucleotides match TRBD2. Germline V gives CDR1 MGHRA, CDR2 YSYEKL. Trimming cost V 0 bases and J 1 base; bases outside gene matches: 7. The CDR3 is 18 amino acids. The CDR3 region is CASSQDRTLAGNTGELFF. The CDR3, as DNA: TGCGCCAGCAGCCAAGATAGGACCCTAGCGGGGAACACCGGGGAGCTGTTTTTT.

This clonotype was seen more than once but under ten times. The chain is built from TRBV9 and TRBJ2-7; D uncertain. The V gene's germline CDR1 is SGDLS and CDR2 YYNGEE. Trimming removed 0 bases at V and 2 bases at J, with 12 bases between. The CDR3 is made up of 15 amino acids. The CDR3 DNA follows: TGTGCCAGCAGCGTAGCAGGTACCGCTACCTACGAGCAGTACTTC. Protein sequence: CASSVAGTATYEQYF.

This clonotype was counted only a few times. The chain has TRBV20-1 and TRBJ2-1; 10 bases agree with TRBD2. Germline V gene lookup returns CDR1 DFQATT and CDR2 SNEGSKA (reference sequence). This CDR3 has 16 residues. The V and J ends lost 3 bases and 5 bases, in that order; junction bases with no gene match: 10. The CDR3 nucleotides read TGCAGTGCTAGTGGGGAGCGGGGGGGTCCTCACAATGAGCAGTTCTTC. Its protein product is CSASGERGGPHNEQFF.

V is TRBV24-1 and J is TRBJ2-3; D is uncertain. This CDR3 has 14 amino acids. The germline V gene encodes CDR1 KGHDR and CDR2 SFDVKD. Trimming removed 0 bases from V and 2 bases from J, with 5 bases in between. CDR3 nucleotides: TGTGCCACCAGTGATTTGGGCCACACAGATACGCAGTATTTT. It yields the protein CATSDLGHTDTQYF.

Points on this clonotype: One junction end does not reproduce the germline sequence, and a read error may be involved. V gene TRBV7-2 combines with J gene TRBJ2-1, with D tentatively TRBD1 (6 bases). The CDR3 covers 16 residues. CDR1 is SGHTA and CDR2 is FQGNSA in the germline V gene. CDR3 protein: CASSLGRNRVRDEQCF. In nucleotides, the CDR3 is TGTGCCAGCAGCTTAGGTCGGAACAGGGTCAGGGATGAGCAGTGCTTC.

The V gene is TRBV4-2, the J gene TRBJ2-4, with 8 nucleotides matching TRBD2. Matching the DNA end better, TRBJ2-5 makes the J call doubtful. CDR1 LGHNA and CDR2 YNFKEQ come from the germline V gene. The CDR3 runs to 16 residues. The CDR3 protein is CASSQFGGGPQETQYF. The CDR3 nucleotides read TGTGCCAGCAGCCAATTCGGGGGGGGGCCCCAAGAGACCCAGTACTTC.

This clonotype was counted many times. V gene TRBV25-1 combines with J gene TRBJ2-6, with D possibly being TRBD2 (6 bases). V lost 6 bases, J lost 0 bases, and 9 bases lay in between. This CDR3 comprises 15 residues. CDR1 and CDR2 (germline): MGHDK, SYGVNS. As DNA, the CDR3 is TGTGCCAGCAGGGCCGGGGGCTCTGGGGCCAACGTCCTGACTTTC. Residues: CASRAGGSGANVLTF.

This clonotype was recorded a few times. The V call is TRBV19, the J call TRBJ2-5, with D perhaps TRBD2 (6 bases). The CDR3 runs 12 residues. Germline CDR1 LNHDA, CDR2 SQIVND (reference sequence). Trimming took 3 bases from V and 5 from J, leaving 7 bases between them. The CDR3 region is CASSIREETQYF. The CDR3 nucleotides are TGTGCCAGTAGTATCCGGGAGGAGACCCAGTACTTC.

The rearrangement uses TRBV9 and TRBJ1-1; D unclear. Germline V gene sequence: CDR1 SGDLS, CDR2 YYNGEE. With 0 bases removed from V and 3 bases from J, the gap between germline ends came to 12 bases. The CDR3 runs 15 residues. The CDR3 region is CASSVVGIGDTEAFF. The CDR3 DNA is TGTGCCAGCAGCGTAGTTGGGATCGGGGACACTGAAGCTTTCTTT.